The source of this T cell receptor beta chain is a study of cytotoxic CD8 clonotypes in ibrutinib-treated CLL. The data were produced by immunoSEQ multiplex PCR, yet TCRdb's version contains in-frame clones alone and is incomplete. The data show nearly 300,000 clones, with roughly three quarters seen just once and about 5% held by the top ten. For this clone: Other DNA sequences in the sample encode the same CDR3.

V gave up 2 bases and J gave up 0 bases, with 2 bases separating them. The CDR3 totals 12 residues. Germline lookup yields CDR1 SGHRS and CDR2 YFSETQ. The clonotype originates from a human donor with chronic lymphocytic leukemia. The chain recombines TRBV5-1 with TRBJ1-1; D unresolved. The material was PBMCs, obtained at disease progression, from a patient treated with ibrutinib. CDR3 amino acids: CASSLLNTEAFF. The CDR3, as DNA: TGCGCCAGCAGCTTATTGAACACTGAAGCTTTCTTT.